This is a list of T cell receptor beta chains from one sample in a study of CD8 T cells in Susac syndrome. TCRdb used MiXCR to reprocess the immunoSEQ multiplex PCR reads, holding one entry per CDR3 protein. The sample has roughly 330,000 distinct CDR3 sequences, 92% seen once. Input material: CD4+ T cells from PBMCs. Source of these receptors: a human donor with multiple sclerosis. CDR3s leave out the opening cysteine and the closing phenylalanine or tryptophan. Part of the rows lack a size; the others show once, few, many or a class for expanded clones.

size,V,J,CDR3
.,TRBV7-9,TRBJ2-6,ASSSRRGTGANVLT
once,TRBV7-8,TRBJ2-7,ASSFGTGNEQY
.,TRBV7-8,TRBJ2-2,ASSLFGELF
once,TRBV2,TRBJ2-4,ASADNVPRKNIQY
.,TRBV6-5,TRBJ1-2,ASSYGQGRVGYT
.,TRBV9,TRBJ2-3,ASSAPLSGGRTDTQY
.,TRBV5-1,TRBJ2-6,ASSPWSSGANVLT
.,TRBV7-9,TRBJ1-6,ASSPPGSGASPLH
.,TRBV7-9,TRBJ2-7,ASSLTGAEQY
.,TRBV14,TRBJ1-1,ASSVSGTEAF
.,TRBV6-1,TRBJ1-2,ASSASAAGRGYT
.,TRBV5-1,TRBJ2-7,ASSLEVSTYEQY
.,TRBV18,TRBJ2-7,ATNRGADYEQY
.,TRBV20-1,TRBJ1-4,SAHRGGRTNEKLF
.,TRBV12-3/TRBV12-4,TRBJ2-1,ASSLGTPGGRNNEQF
.,TRBV7-9,TRBJ1-6,ASSRTPQDSPLH
.,TRBV5-1,TRBJ1-4,ASSLVAGQTEKLF
.,TRBV5-1,TRBJ2-1,ASSLVRGFSNFDEQF
.,TRBV29-1,TRBJ2-7,SVILSSYEQY
.,TRBV20-1,TRBJ1-4,SARDLGQGANEKLF
.,TRBV9,TRBJ2-7,ASSTGQGSYEQY
.,TRBV5-6,TRBJ1-1,ASSLFGQSNTEAF
.,TRBV5-4,TRBJ2-2,ASSGKTSGDTGELF
.,TRBV7-2,TRBJ2-1,ASSLRDTYNEQF
.,TRBV29-1,TRBJ2-1,SVGQAGPYNEQF
.,TRBV12-3/TRBV12-4,TRBJ1-1,ASSRGGSGTEAF
.,TRBV7-3,TRBJ1-1,ASSLEGTAGAEAF
.,TRBV12-3/TRBV12-4,TRBJ1-3,ASSLFLTTIY
.,TRBV5-1,TRBJ1-2,ASSLAGEGASGYT
.,TRBV7-3,TRBJ2-1,ASSPTGDSYNEQF